The 30 T cell receptor beta chains listed next were all sequenced from one sample in a study of T cell repertoires in cytomegalovirus infection. In TCRdb, the reads were re-called with MiXCR into one record per CDR3 protein. This sample yields a few hundred thousand distinct CDR3 sequences, of which roughly 21% are seen a single time; about 21% belongs to the top ten. Their target antigens are unknown. The input for sequencing was cultured PBMCs, taken from culture after CMV antigen stimulation. These receptors came from a human donor in good health (CMV status not recorded). Some clones in this sample may be carry-over from other donors' samples.

The chain links TRBV5-4 to TRBJ1-2; 7 nucleotides line up with TRBD1. CDR1 and CDR2 (germline): SGHNT, YYREEE (reference sequence). The CDR3 loop spans 14 amino acids. V gave up 3 bases and J gave up 2 bases; unmatched junction bases: 4. The DNA of the CDR3 is TGTGCCAGCAGCTCTCCGACAGGGAACTATGGCTACACCTTC. Translating gives CASSSPTGNYGYTF.

This clonotype was detected a few times. This chain connects TRBV7-9 to TRBJ2-3; D tentatively fits TRBD1 or TRBD2 (7 bases each). The V gene's germline CDR1 is SEHNR and CDR2 FQNEAQ (reference sequence). The ends were cut back, 5 bases at V and 2 bases at J, with 14 bases in the middle. CDR3 length equals 15 residues. The CDR3 spells CASSPQGGVTDTQYF. In nucleotides, the CDR3 is TGTGCCAGCAGCCCCCAGGGGGGGGTCACAGATACGCAGTATTTT.

This clonotype occurred many times. The chain links TRBV7-6 to TRBJ1-1; D possibly corresponds to TRBD1 (6 bases). The germline CDR1 and CDR2 sequences are SGHVS and FNYEAQ. This CDR3 spans 14 amino acids. Trimming cost V 3 bases and J 5 bases, with 13 bases left between them. The CDR3 protein is CASSFPRGRTEAFF. DNA for the CDR3: TGTGCCAGCAGCTTTCCCAGGGGCCGGACTGAAGCTTTCTTT.

The V and J genes are TRBV19 and TRBJ1-6; 7 bases fit TRBD1. Germline lookup yields CDR1 LNHDA and CDR2 SQIVND (reference sequence). The CDR3 spans 14 residues. J lost 5 bases, V lost 6 bases, and 4 bases had no gene match. The CDR3 DNA sequence: TGTGCCAGTAGGGGGGGACAGAATAATTCACCCCTCCACTTT. It codes for CASRGGQNNSPLHF.

The chain uses TRBV7-9 and TRBJ2-5; D ambiguous. CDR3 length: 13 residues. With 0 bases removed from V and 4 bases from J, the gap between germline ends came to 6 bases. Germline CDR1 is SEHNR and CDR2 is FQNEAQ (reference sequence). The CDR3 DNA follows: TGTGCCAGCAGCTTAGCGCTACGAGAGACCCAGTACTTC. This codes for CASSLALRETQYF.

This clonotype was found a few times. Here the CDR3 reads CASSQVRDRVRNTEAFF. The CDR3 DNA reads TGCGCCAGCAGCCAAGTCCGGGACAGAGTGCGGAACACTGAAGCTTTCTTT. The chain uses TRBV4-1 and TRBJ1-1; 7 bases are a match to TRBD1. There are 17 residues in the CDR3. Trimming took 1 base from V and 1 from J; bases not matched to a gene: 9. Per germline, CDR1 MGHRA and CDR2 YSYEKL.

This clonotype has ten or more counts. The junction and the germline gene differ at one end; a read error may be behind it. The chain has TRBV12-3 or TRBV12-4 and TRBJ1-1; 8 nucleotides align to TRBD1. This CDR3 has 14 amino acids. Here the CDR3 reads CASSPRTGNPEAFF. As DNA, the CDR3 is TGTGCCAGCAGTCCCCGGACAGGGAACCCTGAAGCTTTCTTT.

The chain combines TRBV20-1 with TRBJ2-1; D is unresolved. The CDR3 is 10 residues long. V lost 6 bases and J lost 6, with 6 bases in between. Per the germline V gene, CDR1 is DFQATT and CDR2 is SNEGSKA (reference sequence). CDR3 loop: CSAKRNEQFF. Here the CDR3 DNA reads TGCAGTGCGAAGCGCAATGAGCAGTTCTTC.

This clonotype was seen at least ten times. This chain uses TRBV5-6 with TRBJ1-1; D unresolved. The CDR3 has 15 residues. The germline V and J ends were trimmed by 0 bases and 1 base, with 10 bases remaining between them. Germline CDR1 SGHDT, CDR2 YYEEEE. Here the CDR3 DNA reads TGTGCCAGCAGCTTGGTGGGTTATGAGAACACTGAAGCTTTCTTT. Protein sequence: CASSLVGYENTEAFF.

In this sample, this clonotype turned up a few times. The chain combines TRBV5-6 with TRBJ2-5; 13 nucleotides agree with TRBD2. The CDR3 is 16 amino acids. The V gene's germline CDR1 is SGHDT and CDR2 YYEEEE. With V trimmed by 4 bases and J by 5 bases, 8 bases remained unmatched. The CDR3 DNA sequence: TGTGCCAGCAGCGTCGGACTAGCGGGAGTTGATGAGACCCAGTACTTC. It encodes CASSVGLAGVDETQYF. The variable domain in full, with the rest retrieved from reference TRBV5-6 and TRBJ2-5, is DAGVTQSPTHLIKTRGQQVTLRCSPKSGHDTVSWYQQALGQGPQFIFQYYEEEERQRGNFPDRFSGHQFPNYSSELNVNALLLGDSALYLCASSVGLAGVDETQYFGPGTRLLVL.

This clonotype was counted only a few times. The chain couples TRBV11-2 to TRBJ2-7, with D perhaps matching TRBD1 (5 bases). Trimming pared 2 bases from V and 0 bases from J, leaving 8 bases between. CDR1 and CDR2 from the germline V gene are SGHAT and FQNNGV. This CDR3 has 14 amino acids. This chain's CDR3 is CASSLRGPSYEQYV. The CDR3 DNA reads as TGTGCCAGCAGCTTAAGGGGTCCCTCCTACGAGCAGTACGTC.

This clonotype was seen many times. J is TRBJ2-1 and V is TRBV7-2; perhaps TRBD2 as D (5 bases). The length of the CDR3 is 16 residues. Trimming took 2 bases from V and 5 from J, leaving 16 bases between them. Germline values: CDR1 SGHTA, CDR2 FQGNSA. CDR3 sequence: CASSLRGSRGNNEQFF. The CDR3 nucleotides read TGTGCCAGCAGCTTACGAGGGTCTCGGGGAAACAATGAGCAGTTCTTC. The full variable domain, completed using reference TRBV7-2 and TRBJ2-1, is GAGVSQSPSNKVTEKGKDVELRCDPISGHTALYWYRQSLGQGLEFLIYFQGNSAPDKSGLPSDRFSAERTGGSVSTLTIQRTQQEDSAVYLCASSLRGSRGNNEQFFGPGTRLTVL.

There are a few counts of this clonotype. The chain is built from TRBV7-2 and TRBJ2-7; 7 bases fit TRBD2. The ends lost 0 bases at V and 6 bases at J; junction bases unmatched: 5. The CDR3 contains 14 residues. Germline loops: CDR1 SGHTA, CDR2 FQGNSA. The CDR3: CASSLAGGRGEQYV. Here the CDR3 DNA reads TGTGCCAGCAGCTTAGCGGGCGGGAGAGGCGAGCAGTACGTC.

This clonotype was observed many times. The chain combines TRBV7-2 with TRBJ1-2, with TRBD1 matching over 7 bases. The CDR3 is made up of 12 amino acids. V was clipped by 5 bases and J by 8 bases; unmatched bases: 5. CDR1 is SGHTA, CDR2 FQGNSA, per germline. CDR3 sequence: CASSPTGQGYTF. The CDR3 DNA is TGTGCCAGCAGCCCGACAGGGCAGGGCTACACCTTC.

This clonotype was seen more than once but under ten times. The chain carries TRBV15 and TRBJ2-6, with D maybe TRBD2 (6 bases). V was cut by 4 bases and J by 0 bases, with 16 bases left in between. Germline CDR1 and CDR2: LNHNV and YYDKDF (reference sequence). The CDR3 extends over 18 amino acids. Written as DNA, the CDR3 is TGTGCCACCAGCACAGGTGGGGGACTTAGCTCTGGGGCCAACGTCCTGACTTTC. This translates into CATSTGGGLSSGANVLTF.

This clonotype is a singleton in its sample. The chain employs TRBV20-1 and TRBJ2-4; weak D call: TRBD2 (5 bases). Trimming stripped 0 bases from V and 0 bases from J, with 18 bases between. Germline CDR1 reads DFQATT; CDR2 reads SNEGSKA (reference sequence). This CDR3 contains 18 residues. Here the CDR3 DNA reads TGCAGTGCTAGAGACCCCTCGAGGGAAGGGTTAGCCAAAAACATTCAGTACTTC. Translation gives CSARDPSREGLAKNIQYF.

This clonotype has more than one count but fewer than ten. V gene TRBV12-3 or TRBV12-4 combines with J gene TRBJ2-1, with D possibly TRBD1 on 5 matching bases. Trimming cost V 6 bases and J 4 bases, with 10 bases left between them. The CDR3 runs 13 residues. The CDR3 here is CASSQGHYNEQFF. CDR3 coding DNA: TGTGCCAGCAGCCAGGGTCATTACAATGAGCAGTTCTTC.

This clonotype appeared many times. V and J are TRBV20-1 and TRBJ1-2; TRBD1 matches at 10 bases. V lost 6 bases and J lost 6; bases outside the gene matches: 10. This CDR3 has 14 amino acids. Germline V CDR1 and CDR2: DFQATT, SNEGSKA (reference sequence). The CDR3 DNA sequence: TGCAGTGCAAATACACCGGGACAGGGGAATGGCTACACCTTC. It translates to CSANTPGQGNGYTF.

This rearrangement joins TRBV12-5 to TRBJ2-1; 8 nucleotides line up with TRBD2. CDR3 length equals 14 residues. In germline, CDR1 is LGHNT, CDR2 FRNRAP. V trimming: 4 bases; J trimming: 3 bases; junction bases outside the gene matches: 2. CDR3 loop: CASGWGTSYNEQFF. As DNA, the CDR3 is TGTGCTAGTGGTTGGGGGACTAGCTACAATGAGCAGTTCTTC.

This clonotype was recorded a few times. The chain combines TRBV20-1 with TRBJ2-5; 9 nucleotides match TRBD1. Germline loops: CDR1 DFQATT, CDR2 SNEGSKA (reference sequence). V shed 5 bases, J shed 5 bases, and the junction held 6 bases outside the gene matches. The CDR3 contains 13 residues. The CDR3 reads CSAETGGRETQYF. CDR3 coding DNA: TGCAGTGCTGAGACAGGGGGGAGGGAGACCCAGTACTTC.

The chain has TRBV12-3 or TRBV12-4 and TRBJ1-1, with TRBD1 as a possible D gene (5 bases). V was shortened by 0 bases and J by 5 bases, with 19 bases between the two germline ends. This CDR3 spans 17 amino acids. As DNA, the CDR3 is TGTGCCAGCAGTTTAGCGCTAAGAGACGGGGGGTGGACTGAAGCTTTCTTT. It yields the protein CASSLALRDGGWTEAFF.

This clonotype turned up a few times. The chain recombines TRBV7-2 with TRBJ2-5, with D uncertain. The CDR3 contains 15 residues. Per germline, CDR1 SGHTA and CDR2 FQGNSA. V lost 6 bases to trimming and J lost 5 bases, with 19 bases between them. As DNA, the CDR3 is TGTGCCAGCAGTACGGGCCAAAGTGCCGGGGAGACCCAGTACTTC. It codes for CASSTGQSAGETQYF.

Only a few counts were recorded for this clonotype. The V call is TRBV6-5, the J call TRBJ2-7; no firm D call. V was clipped by 2 bases and J by 3 bases, with 8 bases between them. The CDR3 extends over 13 amino acids. The germline CDR1 and CDR2 sequences are MNHEY and SVGAGI. The CDR3 sequence: CASSYRNRYEQYF. CDR3 nucleotides: TGTGCCAGCAGTTACAGGAACCGCTACGAGCAGTACTTC.

The J gene is TRBJ1-2, the V gene TRBV7-2; D unclear. In germline, CDR1 is SGHTA, CDR2 FQGNSA. Trimming took 5 bases from V and 7 from J, leaving 11 bases between them. The CDR3 spans 12 residues. The CDR3 DNA follows: TGTGCCAGCAGCCCGCGGTTTCCTGGCTACACCTTC. Amino acids: CASSPRFPGYTF.

In its sample, this clonotype was seen a few times. The chain employs TRBV6-4 and TRBJ1-2; no firm D call. Trimming pared 1 base from V and 10 bases from J, leaving 10 bases between. Germline V CDR1 and CDR2: MRHNA, SNTAGT. This CDR3 region has 12 residues. CDR3 loop: CASSDWGGIYTF. CDR3 sequence (DNA): TGTGCCAGCAGTGACTGGGGAGGGATCTACACCTTC.

This clonotype has only a few counts. J is TRBJ2-7 and V is TRBV4-3; 7 nucleotides match TRBD2. CDR1 and CDR2 from the germline V gene are LGHNA and YSLEER. Trimming at V came to 3 bases and at J to 2 bases, leaving 7 bases not matched to a gene. CDR3 length equals 15 residues. CDR3 in DNA: TGCGCCAGCAGCCAGGAATTTAGCGGGCCCTACGAGCAGTACTTC. Translated, it gives CASSQEFSGPYEQYF.

The chain recombines TRBV4-1 with TRBJ2-7; the match to TRBD1 covers 8 bases. The germline gives CDR1 MGHRA, CDR2 YSYEKL. This CDR3 comprises 16 residues. Trimming at V came to 2 bases and at J to 5 bases, leaving 11 bases not matched to a gene. CDR3 nucleotides: TGCGCCAGCAGCCAACTTAAAGGACAGGGAGAAGACGAGCAGTACTTC. Amino acids: CASSQLKGQGEDEQYF.

This clonotype was counted many times. The rearrangement joins TRBV7-2 to TRBJ2-3, with TRBD2 matching over 10 bases. Germline CDR1 reads SGHTA; CDR2 reads FQGNSA. Trimming cost V 5 bases and J 5 bases; bases outside gene matches: 7. The CDR3 spans 15 residues. CDR3: CASSPGTSEGDTQYF. Here the CDR3 DNA reads TGTGCCAGCAGCCCCGGGACTAGCGAGGGAGATACGCAGTATTTT.

This clonotype was picked up many times. In DNA, the CDR3 is TGTGCCAGTGTCCGGGACCTCTCCTACAATGAGCAGTTCTTC. Protein product: CASVRDLSYNEQFF. This chain uses TRBV7-8 with TRBJ2-1; D is possibly TRBD1 or TRBD2 (5 bases each). The germline CDR1 and CDR2 sequences are SGHVS and FQNEAQ. There are 14 residues in the CDR3. V lost 9 bases to trimming and J lost 0 bases, with 12 bases between them.

V gene TRBV10-3 combines with J gene TRBJ2-2; 9 bases line up with TRBD2. The CDR3 is 17 amino acids. The germline CDR1 and CDR2 sequences are ENHRY and SYGVKD. Germline trimming cut 2 bases from V and 4 bases from J; bases unmatched to any gene: 8. CDR3 DNA: TGTGCCATCAGTGAGATTAGCGGGAGAAGTACCACCGGGGAGCTGTTTTTT. This gives the protein CAISEISGRSTTGELFF.